Listed here are 21 T cell receptor beta chains from one sample, sequenced in a study of early T cells in non-severe SARS-CoV-2 infection. Via MiXCR, TCRdb re-called the 5' RACE reads, giving one row per CDR3 protein. Of 75,000 or so distinct CDR3 sequences listed, 14% to 15% are singletons. The material sequenced was whole blood. These receptors were obtained from an adult who was a healthcare worker with PCR-confirmed SARS-CoV-2 infection or an uninfected control (not recorded which).

This clonotype was observed a handful of times. The gene calls are TRBV28 and TRBJ1-1; tentatively, D is TRBD1 (5 bases). This CDR3 comprises 16 residues. V shed 5 bases and J shed 1 base, with 17 bases lying between them. Germline loops: CDR1 MDHEN, CDR2 SYDVKM. The CDR3 bases are TGTGCCAGCAGTCCGGCAGGGACCGGGAAGAACACTGAAGCTTTCTTT. It specifies CASSPAGTGKNTEAFF.

This clonotype was detected ten times or more. The J gene is TRBJ1-1, the V gene TRBV7-3; D not certain. Trimming took 2 bases from V and 1 from J, leaving 8 bases between them. CDR1 is SGHTA and CDR2 is FQGTGA in the germline V gene. This CDR3 comprises 14 residues. The chain's CDR3 is CASSLSGPNTEAFF. CDR3 coding DNA: TGTGCCAGCAGCTTATCGGGCCCGAACACTGAAGCTTTCTTT. Full variable domain (outside the CDR3, taken from reference TRBV7-3 and TRBJ1-1): GAGVSQTPSNKVTEKGKYVELRCDPISGHTALYWYRQSLGQGPEFLIYFQGTGAADDSGLPNDRFFAVRPEGSVSTLKIQRTERGDSAVYLCASSLSGPNTEAFFGQGTRLTVV.

The chain couples TRBV6-2 or TRBV6-3 to TRBJ1-2, with D unresolved. Germline-derived CDR1 and CDR2 are MNHEY and SVGEGT. The CDR3 sequence is 14 residues long. The V gene lost 5 bases and the J gene lost 6 bases, with 16 bases spanning the gap. The CDR3 reads CASSPRPQRNGYTF. The CDR3 bases are TGTGCCAGCAGTCCGCGCCCTCAGCGGAATGGCTACACCTTC.

The sample holds a few counts of this clonotype. The chain links TRBV29-1 to TRBJ2-1, with 8 bases that match TRBD1. CDR3 length: 13 amino acids. Germline assignment: CDR1 SQVTM and CDR2 ANQGSEA. V was clipped by 3 bases and J by 7 bases; unmatched bases: 5. CDR3 residues: CSVDRTGSNEQFF. Written as DNA, the CDR3 is TGCAGCGTTGACAGGACAGGGTCGAATGAGCAGTTCTTC.

The V call is TRBV7-9, the J call TRBJ1-4; D gene ambiguous. Germline V gene lookup returns CDR1 SEHNR and CDR2 FQNEAQ (reference sequence). V lost 0 bases and J 0 bases, leaving 5 bases between the germline ends. CDR3 length: 15 amino acids. In DNA, the CDR3 is TGTGCCAGCAGCTTAGCTGGTACAACTAATGAAAAACTGTTTTTT. It translates to CASSLAGTTNEKLFF.

The chain recombines TRBV7-9 with TRBJ2-3; tentative D call: TRBD1 (6 bases). This CDR3 comprises 15 residues. The germline gives CDR1 SEHNR, CDR2 FQNEAQ (reference sequence). V dropped 3 bases and J dropped 0 bases, with 10 bases sitting between them. CDR3 DNA sequence: TGTGCCAGCAGCTTTATAACAGGGAGCACAGATACGCAGTATTTT. This encodes CASSFITGSTDTQYF.

V is TRBV20-1 and J is TRBJ2-5; D unclear. Germline V CDR1 and CDR2: DFQATT, SNEGSKA (reference sequence). The CDR3 runs to 11 residues. Trimming removed 0 bases from V and 4 bases from J, with 3 bases in between. CDR3 region: CSARDLETQYF. The CDR3 coding sequence is TGCAGTGCTAGAGATCTAGAGACCCAGTACTTC.

This chain connects TRBV4-1 to TRBJ1-2; D remains unclear. CDR3 length equals 10 residues. Germline V CDR1 and CDR2: MGHRA, YSYEKL. The V and J ends lost 8 bases and 4 bases respectively, with 5 bases between them. The chain's CDR3 is CASARYGYTF. CDR3 sequence (DNA): TGCGCCAGCGCCCGCTATGGCTACACCTTC.

This clonotype occurred a few times. The gene calls are TRBV5-6 and TRBJ2-7, with D unclear. Trimming left V 2 bases short and J 0 bases short, with 6 bases between. CDR3 length: 13 amino acids. Germline assignment: CDR1 SGHDT and CDR2 YYEEEE. The CDR3 coding sequence is TGTGCCAGCAGCTTACCCCTCTCCTACGAGCAGTACTTC. Protein sequence: CASSLPLSYEQYF.

This clonotype showed up just a few times. The chain recombines TRBV3-1 with TRBJ1-6, with a tentative D call TRBD1 (5 bases). CDR3 length: 17 residues. Trimming took 0 bases from V and 4 from J, leaving 13 bases between them. The V gene's germline CDR1 is LGHDT and CDR2 YNNKEL (reference sequence). The CDR3 region has the DNA TGTGCCAGCAGCCAAGACGGGGCCGGGAGGTATAATTCACCCCTCCACTTT. Translated: CASSQDGAGRYNSPLHF.

The J gene is TRBJ2-7, the V gene TRBV7-2, with D possibly being TRBD1 (6 bases). With 1 base removed from V and 0 bases from J, the gap between germline ends came to 13 bases. Germline CDR1 and CDR2: SGHTA and FQGNSA. The CDR3 sequence is 16 residues long. The CDR3 DNA sequence: TGTGCCAGCAGCTTAGTGCGGACAGTGAGCTCCTACGAGCAGTACTTC. It translates to CASSLVRTVSSYEQYF.

This clonotype turned up a few times. The chain couples TRBV29-1 to TRBJ2-1; D may be TRBD1 or TRBD2 (5 bases each). Deletions cut 3 bases from V and 0 bases from J, with 12 bases between. Germline V gene sequence: CDR1 SQVTM, CDR2 ANQGSEA. This CDR3 contains 15 residues. As DNA, the CDR3 is TGCAGCGTTGAGGAGGACATCAGCTCCTACAATGAGCAGTTCTTC. Translation gives CSVEEDISSYNEQFF.

The sample holds a few counts of this clonotype. The rearrangement links TRBV6-2 or TRBV6-3 to TRBJ2-1; 14 bases line up with TRBD2. The CDR3 is made up of 15 amino acids. Germline CDR1 reads MNHEY; CDR2 reads SVGEGT. After removal of 5 bases from V and 10 bases from J, the junction contained 7 bases not matched to a gene. CDR3 in amino acids: CASSTGLAGGGEQFF. CDR3 nucleotides: TGTGCCAGCAGTACCGGACTAGCGGGGGGAGGAGAGCAGTTCTTC.

The chain combines TRBV11-2 with TRBJ2-4; D unclear. Germline CDR1 SGHAT, CDR2 FQNNGV. The CDR3 has 11 residues. The V end lost 5 bases, the J end lost 4 bases, and 3 bases lay between the germline ends. The CDR3 region is CASSAKNIQYF. CDR3 nucleotides: TGTGCCAGCAGCGCGAAAAACATTCAGTACTTC.

This clonotype came up many times. The CDR3 spells CASSLGTGNTEAFF. The DNA for the CDR3 is TGTGCCAGCAGCTTAGGCACGGGGAACACTGAAGCTTTCTTT. The chain joins TRBV5-5 to TRBJ1-1; D is undetermined. Germline CDR1 reads SGHKS; CDR2 reads YYEKEE (reference sequence). V lost 2 bases and J lost 1, with 9 bases in between. This CDR3 has 14 amino acids.

This clonotype has just a few counts. The V and J genes are TRBV7-9 and TRBJ1-4; D not certain. The CDR3 extends over 11 amino acids. The V end lost 5 bases, the J end lost 10 bases, and 8 bases lay between the germline ends. Germline CDR1 is SEHNR and CDR2 is FQNEAQ (reference sequence). The CDR3 DNA is TGTGCCAGCAGCCAGTCGGGAAAACTGTTTTTT. Its translation is CASSQSGKLFF.

Sample share makes this clonotype medium-sized (0.01 to 0.1%). As DNA, the CDR3 is TGTGCCAGCAGCTTAATGGCAGGGACGGTGAACACTGAAGCTTTCTTT. Its protein product is CASSLMAGTVNTEAFF. The V gene is TRBV7-3, the J gene TRBJ1-1; D may be TRBD1 (5 bases). V was shortened by 1 base and J by 0 bases, with 12 bases between the two germline ends. The CDR3 is 16 residues long. The germline V gene has CDR1 SGHTA and CDR2 FQGTGA.

This clonotype was seen a few times. This sequence joins TRBV7-6 and TRBJ2-7; 8 bases match TRBD1. This CDR3 has 16 amino acids. The germline gives CDR1 SGHVS, CDR2 FNYEAQ. The ends lost 1 base at V and 1 base at J; junction bases unmatched: 6. The DNA of the CDR3 is TGTGCCAGCAGCTTAGAATGGGGGACAGGATCCTACGAGCAGTACTTC. Residues: CASSLEWGTGSYEQYF.

This clonotype has only a few counts. The CDR3 reads CASSLGTPSTDTQYF. The CDR3, as DNA: TGTGCCAGCAGCTTAGGGACCCCGAGCACAGATACGCAGTATTTT. The chain recombines TRBV7-6 with TRBJ2-3; D unclear. Between the trimmed V and J ends, which lost 1 base and 0 bases, there was a span of 8 bases. CDR1 SGHVS and CDR2 FNYEAQ come from the germline V gene. The CDR3 is 15 residues long.

The chain uses TRBV29-1 and TRBJ2-7; D gene unclear. The CDR3 contains 13 residues. Germline V gene sequence: CDR1 SQVTM, CDR2 ANQGSEA. V was shortened by 4 bases and J by 3 bases, with 13 bases between the two germline ends. Written as DNA, the CDR3 is TGCAGCGTTGTCAAGGACCTCAACTACGAGCAGTACTTC. Its translation: CSVVKDLNYEQYF.

This clonotype has a handful of counts. The V and J genes are TRBV7-6 and TRBJ2-5; the D gene could be TRBD1 or TRBD2 (6 bases each). Trimming shortened V by 1 base and J by 5 bases, and 17 bases separated the two germline ends. Germline CDR1 and CDR2: SGHVS and FNYEAQ. The CDR3 extends over 16 amino acids. CDR3 bases: TGTGCCAGCAGCTTAGGCCTCACGGGGGCCCTCGAGACCCAGTACTTC. It translates to CASSLGLTGALETQYF. The complete variable domain, with remaining parts taken from reference TRBV7-6 and TRBJ2-5, reads GAGVSQSPRYKVTKRGQDVALRCDPISGHVSLYWYRQALGQGPEFLTYFNYEAQQDKSGLPNDRFSAERPEGSISTLTIQRTEQRDSAMYRCASSLGLTGALETQYFGPGTRLLVL.